This section outlines one TCR beta chain sequence together with its context. The sample belongs to a study of CD8 T cells in Susac syndrome. Looked up from germline, CDR1 is MDHEN and CDR2 is SYDVKM. This CDR3 contains 12 residues. With 10 bases removed from V and 0 bases from J, the gap between germline ends came to 7 bases. Sequencing of TCR beta was carried out in blood CD8+ and CD4+ T cells. Isolation of CD8+ and CD4+ T cells was performed negatively, whereas enrichment of TEMRA cells was done by FACS. Reverse transcription of about 0.5 to 1 ug RNA was carried out with random hexamers. immunoSEQ multiplex PCR amplified TCR beta CDR3 across 54 Vbeta, 13 Jbeta. TCRdb called the immunoSEQ multiplex PCR reads again in MiXCR, with one record for every CDR3 protein. The table records about 180,000 distinct CDR3 sequences, just under 95% of them present only once.

This sequence originates from a human donor with Susac syndrome. This chain uses TRBV28 with TRBJ1-5; D is possibly TRBD1 (5 bases). The sequenced sample was CD4+ T cells from PBMCs. This CDR3 reads CATRVSNQPQHF. CDR3 in DNA: TGTGCCACCAGGGTTAGCAATCAGCCCCAGCATTTT.